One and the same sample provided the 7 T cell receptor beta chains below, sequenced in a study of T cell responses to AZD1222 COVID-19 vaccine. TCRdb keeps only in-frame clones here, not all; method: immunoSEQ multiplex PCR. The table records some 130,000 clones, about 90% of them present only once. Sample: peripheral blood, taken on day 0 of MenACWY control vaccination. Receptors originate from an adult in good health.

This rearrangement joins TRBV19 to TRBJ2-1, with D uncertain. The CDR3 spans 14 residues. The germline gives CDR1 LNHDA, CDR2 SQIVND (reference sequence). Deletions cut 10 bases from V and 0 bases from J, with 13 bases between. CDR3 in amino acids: CATGILSSYNEQFF. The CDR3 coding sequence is TGTGCCACCGGTATATTAAGCTCCTACAATGAGCAGTTCTTC.

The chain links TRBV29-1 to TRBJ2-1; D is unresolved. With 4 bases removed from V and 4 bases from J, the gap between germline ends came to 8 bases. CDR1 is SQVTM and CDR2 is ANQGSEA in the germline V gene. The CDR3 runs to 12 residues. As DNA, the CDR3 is TGCAGCGTTGCTAGTGGGTACAATGAGCAGTTCTTC. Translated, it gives CSVASGYNEQFF.

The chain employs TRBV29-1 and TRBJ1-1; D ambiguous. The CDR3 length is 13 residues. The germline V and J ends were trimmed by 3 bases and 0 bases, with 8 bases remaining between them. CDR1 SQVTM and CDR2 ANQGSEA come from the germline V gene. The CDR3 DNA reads TGCAGCGTTGATGGCAGACTGAACACTGAAGCTTTCTTT. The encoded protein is CSVDGRLNTEAFF.

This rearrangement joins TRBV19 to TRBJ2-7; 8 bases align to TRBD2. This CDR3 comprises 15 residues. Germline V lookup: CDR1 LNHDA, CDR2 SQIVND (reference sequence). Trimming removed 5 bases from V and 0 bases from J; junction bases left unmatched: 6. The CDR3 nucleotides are TGTGCCAGTAGTCTCGCCGGGACTAGCTCCTACGAGCAGTACTTC. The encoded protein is CASSLAGTSSYEQYF.

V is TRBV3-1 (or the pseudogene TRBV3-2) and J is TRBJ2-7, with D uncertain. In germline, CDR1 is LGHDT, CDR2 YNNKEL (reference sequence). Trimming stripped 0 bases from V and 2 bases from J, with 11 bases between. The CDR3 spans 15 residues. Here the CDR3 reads CASSQEEEWPYEQYF. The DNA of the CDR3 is TGTGCCAGCAGCCAAGAAGAAGAGTGGCCCTACGAGCAGTACTTC.

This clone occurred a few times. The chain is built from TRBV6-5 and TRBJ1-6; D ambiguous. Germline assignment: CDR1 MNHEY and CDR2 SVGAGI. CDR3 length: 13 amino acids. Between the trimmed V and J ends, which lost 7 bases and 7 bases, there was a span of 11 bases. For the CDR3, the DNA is TGTGCCAGCACCGGGGTATTAAATTCACCCCTCCACTTT. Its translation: CASTGVLNSPLHF.

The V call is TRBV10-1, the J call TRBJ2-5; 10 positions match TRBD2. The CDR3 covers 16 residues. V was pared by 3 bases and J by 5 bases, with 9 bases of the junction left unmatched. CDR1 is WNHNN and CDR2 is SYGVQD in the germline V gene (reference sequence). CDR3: CASSDGLAGVRETQYF. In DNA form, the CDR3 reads TGCGCCAGCAGTGATGGGCTAGCGGGAGTCCGGGAGACCCAGTACTTC.